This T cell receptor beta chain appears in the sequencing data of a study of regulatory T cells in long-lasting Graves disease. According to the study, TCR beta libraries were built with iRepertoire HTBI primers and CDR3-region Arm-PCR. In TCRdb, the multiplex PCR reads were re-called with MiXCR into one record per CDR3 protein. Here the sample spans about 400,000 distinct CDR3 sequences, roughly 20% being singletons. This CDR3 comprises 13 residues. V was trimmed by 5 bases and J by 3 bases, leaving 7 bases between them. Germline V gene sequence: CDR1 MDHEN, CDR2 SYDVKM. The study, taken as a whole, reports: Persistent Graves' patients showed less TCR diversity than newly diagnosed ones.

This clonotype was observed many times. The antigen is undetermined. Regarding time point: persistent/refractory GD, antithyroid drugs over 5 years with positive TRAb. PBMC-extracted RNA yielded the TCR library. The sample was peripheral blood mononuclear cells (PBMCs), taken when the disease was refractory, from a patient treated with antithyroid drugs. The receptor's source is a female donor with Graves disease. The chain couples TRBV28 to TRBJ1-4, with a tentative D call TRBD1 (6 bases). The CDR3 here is CASSGQSNEKLFF. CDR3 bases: TGTGCCAGCAGTGGACAGTCTAATGAAAAACTGTTTTTT.